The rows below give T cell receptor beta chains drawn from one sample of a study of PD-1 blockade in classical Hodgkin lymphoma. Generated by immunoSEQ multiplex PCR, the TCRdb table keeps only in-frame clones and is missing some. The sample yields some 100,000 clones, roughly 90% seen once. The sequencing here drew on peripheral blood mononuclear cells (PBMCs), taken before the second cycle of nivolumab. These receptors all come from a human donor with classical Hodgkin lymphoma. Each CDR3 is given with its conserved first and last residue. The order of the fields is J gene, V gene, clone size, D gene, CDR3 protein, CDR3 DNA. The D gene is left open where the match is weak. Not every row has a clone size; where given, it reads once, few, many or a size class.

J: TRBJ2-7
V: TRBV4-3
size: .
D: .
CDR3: CASSQGRSFYYEQYF
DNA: TGCGCCAGCAGCCAAGGCAGAAGTTTTTACTACGAGCAGTACTTC

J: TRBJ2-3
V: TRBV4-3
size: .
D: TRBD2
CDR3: CASSGIAGGPIDTQYF
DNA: TGCGCCAGCAGCGGGATAGCGGGGGGGCCAATAGATACGCAGTATTTT

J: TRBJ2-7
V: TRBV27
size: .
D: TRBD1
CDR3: CASSPGTATYEQYF
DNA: TGTGCCAGCAGTCCGGGGACAGCAACCTACGAGCAGTACTTC

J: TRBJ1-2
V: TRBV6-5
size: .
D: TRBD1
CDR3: CASSPGTAMDGYTF
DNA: TGTGCCAGCAGTCCCGGGACAGCGATGGATGGCTACACCTTC

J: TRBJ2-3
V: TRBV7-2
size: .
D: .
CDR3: CASSPQDTQYF
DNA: TGTGCCAGCAGCCCCCAGGATACGCAGTATTTT

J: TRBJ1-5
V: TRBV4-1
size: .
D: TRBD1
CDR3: CASSQGGQGGNQPQHF
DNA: TGCGCCAGCAGCCAGGGGGGACAGGGAGGCAATCAGCCCCAGCATTTT

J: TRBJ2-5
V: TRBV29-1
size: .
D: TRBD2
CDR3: CSVDQLAGYQETQYF
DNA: TGCAGCGTTGACCAACTAGCGGGGTACCAAGAGACCCAGTACTTC

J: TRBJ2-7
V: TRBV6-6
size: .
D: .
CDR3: CASSPLKGSSYEQYF
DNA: TGTGCCAGCAGCCCTCTAAAGGGGTCCTCCTACGAGCAGTACTTC

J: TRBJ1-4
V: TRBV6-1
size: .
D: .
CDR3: CASSERGFNEKLFF
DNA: TGTGCCAGCAGTGAGCGAGGGTTTAATGAAAAACTGTTTTTT

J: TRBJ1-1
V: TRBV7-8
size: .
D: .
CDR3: CASSLESPGGNTEAFF
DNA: TGTGCCAGCAGCTTAGAATCCCCAGGCGGGAACACTGAAGCTTTCTTT

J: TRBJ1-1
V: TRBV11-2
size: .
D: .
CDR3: CASSPTWGGWKGTEAFF
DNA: TGTGCCAGCAGTCCAACTTGGGGCGGATGGAAAGGCACTGAAGCTTTCTTT

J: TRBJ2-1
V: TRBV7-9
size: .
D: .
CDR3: CASSSGRHYNEQFF
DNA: TGTGCCAGCAGCTCCGGGCGACACTACAATGAGCAGTTCTTC

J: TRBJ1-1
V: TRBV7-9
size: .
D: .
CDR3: CASSPEVFF
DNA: TGTGCCAGCAGCCCTGAAGTTTTCTTT

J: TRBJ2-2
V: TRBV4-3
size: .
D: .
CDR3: CASSHLAGELFF
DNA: TGCGCCAGCAGCCATTTGGCCGGGGAGCTGTTTTTT

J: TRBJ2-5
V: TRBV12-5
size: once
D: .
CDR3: CASGTDSGYRYF
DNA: TGTGCTAGTGGTACCGATTCAGGGTATCGGTACTTC

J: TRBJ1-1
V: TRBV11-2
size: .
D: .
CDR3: CASSLARSEAFF
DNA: TGTGCCAGCAGTCTGGCGAGGTCTGAAGCTTTCTTT

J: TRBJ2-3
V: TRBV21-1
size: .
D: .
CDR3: CASTLKVAFGTDTQYF
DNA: .

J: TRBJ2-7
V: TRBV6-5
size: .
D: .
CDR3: CASSVTRISYEQYF
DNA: TGTGCCAGCAGTGTCACACGGATTTCCTACGAGCAGTACTTC

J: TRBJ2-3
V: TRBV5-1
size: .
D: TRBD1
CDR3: CASSLYRGADTQYF
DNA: TGCGCCAGCAGCTTGTACAGGGGTGCAGATACGCAGTATTTT

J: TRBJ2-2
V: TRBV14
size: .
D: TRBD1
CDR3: CASSLDWDRLLTGELFF
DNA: TGTGCCAGCAGTCTGGATTGGGACAGACTTCTCACCGGGGAGCTGTTTTTT